The entry that follows covers one T cell receptor (beta chain) sequence. A single count supports this clonotype. It lacks a known antigen. One end of the junction does not line up with germline, which may come from a read error. CDR1 and CDR2, per the germline V gene, are MNHEY and SVGEGT. Inclusive of the bounding cysteine and phenylalanine, the CDR3 is 13 residues long. Only CDR3 DNA is held: 39 bases, read in frame from base 1. For sequencing, an Illumina NovaSeq 6000 was employed. TCRalpha and TCRbeta cDNA libraries were built by 5'RACE with constant-segment primers, adding sample barcodes and unique molecular identifiers. RNA was extracted from every sample with Trizol reagent. Amplification of the libraries took two PCR steps, and the second step added a second sample barcode plus Illumina TruSeq adapters. The libraries were sequenced on an Illumina NovaSeq using 2 x 150 bp paired-end reads. In the original analysis: Reads were demultiplexed and collapsed into UMI-guided consensus sequences with migec v1.2.7. With mixcr v2.1.11, UMI consensuses were aligned to TRA and TRB V and J templates and assembled into clonotypes. A clonotype was counted as expanded or contracted only if both edgeR and NoisET called the change significant, with noise models trained on biological replicates. For edgeR calls, a false discovery rate-adjusted p below 0.01 and a log2 fold-change threshold of 1 were applied. As an exploratory analysis of dynamics, max-normalized trajectories of the 1000 most abundant clonotypes were examined with PCA combined with hierarchical clustering. Each responding clone was given a CD4 or CD8 phenotype based on the CD4+ and CD8+ repertoires, which had been sequenced separately. TCRdb passed the public sequencing reads through fastp at Q25 and MiXCR, retaining productive beta sequences. Rows matching on CDR3 protein sequence are summarized as one entry with the most common DNA and genes. The V and J calls, along with clone size, are taken from TCRdb and not from the paper's own processing. This sample is represented by 350,000 or so distinct CDR3 sequences; 13% of them were singletons. About 22% of the sample belongs to the ten largest clones.

The data were obtained in a study of T-cell memory formation after mild COVID-19 (dated by TCRdb to 2020 to 2022). Context from the whole study: TCR sequence clusters from the two donors were found to be largely donor specific. In two donors, T-cell clones that expanded and contracted after mild COVID-19 were followed by sequencing TCRalpha and TCRbeta repertoires longitudinally. Two young, previously healthy adult volunteers, one female and one male, were included in the cohort. On the study overall, not on this receptor specifically: The study covered only a couple of mild cases, and larger cohorts including severe cases with pre-infection samples were considered necessary. SARS-CoV-2 specificity of the second-wave clones peaking on day 37 was not confirmed. Clones that contracted from day 15 to 85 showed balanced CD4/CD8 phenotypes, whereas a second wave of clones that expanded from day 15 to 37 leaned towards CD4+. Some responding clones were detected in pre-infection memory, suggesting pre-existing cross-reactive memory T cells joined the SARS-CoV-2 response. Contracting CD4+ clones were found mainly in CM and EM memory subsets, while CD8+ clones were enriched in EMRA.

Ficoll-Paque density gradient centrifugation was used to isolate PBMCs. The chain joins TRBV6-2 or TRBV6-3 to TRBJ2-5, with the D call tentatively TRBD1 or TRBD2, each fitting 5 bases. This TCR came from a man in his late teens or twenties who had mild COVID-19 (a few samples of this study predate the infection). The sample titles of this study are shuffled in the database, so cell type and time point are left out; the donor was told from shared clones. The sequenced sample was PBMCs or a T cell subset sorted from them (not recorded which). CDR3 region: CASTLREMESQYF. The DNA reads as follows: TGTGCCAGCACCCTCAGGGAGATGGAGAGCCAGTACTTC.